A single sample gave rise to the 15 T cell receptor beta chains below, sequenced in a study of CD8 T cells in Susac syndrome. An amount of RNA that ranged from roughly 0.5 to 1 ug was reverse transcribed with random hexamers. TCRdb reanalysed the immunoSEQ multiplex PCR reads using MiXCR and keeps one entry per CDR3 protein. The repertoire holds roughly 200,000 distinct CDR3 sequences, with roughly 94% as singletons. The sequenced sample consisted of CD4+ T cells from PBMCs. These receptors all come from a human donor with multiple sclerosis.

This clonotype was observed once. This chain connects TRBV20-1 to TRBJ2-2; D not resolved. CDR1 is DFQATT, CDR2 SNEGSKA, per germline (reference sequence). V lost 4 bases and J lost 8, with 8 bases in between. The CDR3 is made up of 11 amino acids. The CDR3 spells CSATRLGELFF. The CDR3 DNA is TGCAGTGCTACTAGGCTAGGGGAGCTGTTTTTT.

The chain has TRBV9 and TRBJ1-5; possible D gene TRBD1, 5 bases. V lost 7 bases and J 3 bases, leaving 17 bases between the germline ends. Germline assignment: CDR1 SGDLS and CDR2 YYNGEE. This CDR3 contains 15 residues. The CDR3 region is CASGTGGIDNQPQHF. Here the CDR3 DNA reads TGTGCCAGCGGGACGGGGGGTATAGACAATCAGCCCCAGCATTTT.

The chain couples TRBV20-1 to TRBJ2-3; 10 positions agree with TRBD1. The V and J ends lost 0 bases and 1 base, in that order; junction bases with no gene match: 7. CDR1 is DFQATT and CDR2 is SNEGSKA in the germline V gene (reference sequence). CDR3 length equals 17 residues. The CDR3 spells CSARDATGTGGTDTQYF. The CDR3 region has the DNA TGCAGTGCTAGAGACGCAACTGGGACAGGGGGCACAGATACGCAGTATTTT.

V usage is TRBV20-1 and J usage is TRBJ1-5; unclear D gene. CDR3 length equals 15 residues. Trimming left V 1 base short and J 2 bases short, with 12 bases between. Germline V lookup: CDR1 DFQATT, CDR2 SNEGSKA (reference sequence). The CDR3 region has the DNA TGCAGTGCTAGAGTGGCAGGCCGGGGCAATCAGCCCCAGCATTTT. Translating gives CSARVAGRGNQPQHF.

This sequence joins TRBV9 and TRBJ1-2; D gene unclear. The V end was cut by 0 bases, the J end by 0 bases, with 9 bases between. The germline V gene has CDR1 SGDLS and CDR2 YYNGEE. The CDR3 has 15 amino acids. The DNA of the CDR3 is TGTGCCAGCAGCGTAGAATGGGGATCTAACTATGGCTACACCTTC. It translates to CASSVEWGSNYGYTF. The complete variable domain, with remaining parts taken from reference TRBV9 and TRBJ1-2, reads DSGVTQTPKHLITATGQRVTLRCSPRSGDLSVYWYQQSLDQGLQFLIQYYNGEERAKGNILERFSAQQFPDLHSELNLSSLELGDSALYFCASSVEWGSNYGYTFGSGTRLTVV.

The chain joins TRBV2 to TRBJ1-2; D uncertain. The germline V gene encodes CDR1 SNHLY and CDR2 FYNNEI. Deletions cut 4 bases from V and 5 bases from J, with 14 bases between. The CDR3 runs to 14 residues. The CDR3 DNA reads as TGTGCCAGCAGTGCGACCCGTACAATGTATGGCTACACCTTC. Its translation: CASSATRTMYGYTF.

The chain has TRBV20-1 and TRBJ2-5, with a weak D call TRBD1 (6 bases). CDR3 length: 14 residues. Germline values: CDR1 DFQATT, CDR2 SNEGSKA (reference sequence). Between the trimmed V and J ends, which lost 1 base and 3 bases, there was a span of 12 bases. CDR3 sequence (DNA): TGCAGTGCTAGAGCGGGCAGGGGAAAAGAGACCCAGTACTTC. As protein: CSARAGRGKETQYF.

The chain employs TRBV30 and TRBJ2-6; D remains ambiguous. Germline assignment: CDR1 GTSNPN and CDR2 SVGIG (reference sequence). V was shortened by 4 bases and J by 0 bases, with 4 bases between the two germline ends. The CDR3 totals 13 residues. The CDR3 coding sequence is TGTGCCTGGACTTCCTCTGGGGCCAACGTCCTGACTTTC. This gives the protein CAWTSSGANVLTF.

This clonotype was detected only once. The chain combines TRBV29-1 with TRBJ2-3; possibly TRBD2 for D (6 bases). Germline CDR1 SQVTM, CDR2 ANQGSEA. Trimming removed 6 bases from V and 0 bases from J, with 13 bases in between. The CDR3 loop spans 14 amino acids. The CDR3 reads CSVPGTGSTDTQYF. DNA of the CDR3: TGCAGCGTACCCGGGACTGGAAGCACAGATACGCAGTATTTT.

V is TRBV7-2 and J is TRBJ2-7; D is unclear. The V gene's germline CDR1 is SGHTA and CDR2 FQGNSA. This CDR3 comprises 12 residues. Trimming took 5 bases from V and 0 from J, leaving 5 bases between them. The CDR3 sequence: CASSESSYEQYV. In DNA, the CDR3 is TGTGCCAGCAGCGAAAGCTCCTACGAGCAGTACGTC.

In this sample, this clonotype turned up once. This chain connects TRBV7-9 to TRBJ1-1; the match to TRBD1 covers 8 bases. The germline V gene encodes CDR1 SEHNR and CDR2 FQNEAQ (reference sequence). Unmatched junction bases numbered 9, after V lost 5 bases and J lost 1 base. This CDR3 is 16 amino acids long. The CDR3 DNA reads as TGTGCCAGCAGCACCTCGCGGACAGGGACGAACACTGAAGCTTTCTTT. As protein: CASSTSRTGTNTEAFF.

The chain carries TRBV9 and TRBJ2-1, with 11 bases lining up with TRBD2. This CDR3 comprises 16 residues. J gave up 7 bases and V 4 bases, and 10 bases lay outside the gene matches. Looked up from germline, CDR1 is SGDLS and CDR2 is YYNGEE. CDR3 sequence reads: CASSIPLAGGLNEQFF. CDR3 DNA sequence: TGTGCCAGCAGCATTCCGCTAGCGGGGGGTTTAAATGAGCAGTTCTTC.

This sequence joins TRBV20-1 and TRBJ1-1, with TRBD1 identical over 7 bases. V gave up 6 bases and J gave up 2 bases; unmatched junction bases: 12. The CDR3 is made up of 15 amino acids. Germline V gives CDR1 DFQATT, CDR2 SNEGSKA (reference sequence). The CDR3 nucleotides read TGCAGTGCGGATGAGACAGGGCGGCCCAACACTGAAGCTTTCTTT. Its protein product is CSADETGRPNTEAFF.

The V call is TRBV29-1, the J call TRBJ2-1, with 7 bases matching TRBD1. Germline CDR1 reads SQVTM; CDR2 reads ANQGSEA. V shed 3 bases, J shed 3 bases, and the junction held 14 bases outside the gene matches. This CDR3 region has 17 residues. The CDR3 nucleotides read TGCAGCGTTGAGGATCGCCCGCTTCGGGACAGCTACAATGAGCAGTTCTTC. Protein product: CSVEDRPLRDSYNEQFF.

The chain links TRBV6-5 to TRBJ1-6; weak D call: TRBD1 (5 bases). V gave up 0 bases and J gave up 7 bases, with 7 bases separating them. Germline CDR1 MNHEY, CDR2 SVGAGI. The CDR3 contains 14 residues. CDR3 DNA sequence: TGTGCCAGCAGTTACTCGGGGGTGAATTCACCCCTCCACTTT. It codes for CASSYSGVNSPLHF.